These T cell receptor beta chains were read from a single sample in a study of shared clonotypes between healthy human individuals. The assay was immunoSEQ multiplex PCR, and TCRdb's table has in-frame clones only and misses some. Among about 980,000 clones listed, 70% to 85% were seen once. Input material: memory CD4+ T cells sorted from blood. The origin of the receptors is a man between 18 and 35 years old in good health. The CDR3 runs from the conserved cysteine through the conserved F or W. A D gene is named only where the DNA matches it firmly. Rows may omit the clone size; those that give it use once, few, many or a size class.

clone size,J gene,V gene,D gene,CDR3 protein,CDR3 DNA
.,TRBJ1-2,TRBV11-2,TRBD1,CASSPPGQGYYGYTF,TGTGCCAGCAGCCCCCCGGGACAGGGGTACTATGGCTACACCTTC
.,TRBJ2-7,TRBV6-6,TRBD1,CASSKRDRYEQYF,TGTGCCAGCAGTAAAAGGGACAGGTACGAGCAGTACTTC
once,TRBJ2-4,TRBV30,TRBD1,CAWSVGTGGTKNIQYF,TGTGCCTGGAGTGTGGGGACAGGGGGCACCAAAAACATTCAGTACTTC
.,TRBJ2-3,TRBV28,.,CASSFGGYTDTQYF,TGTGCCAGCAGTTTCGGGGGATACACAGATACGCAGTATTTT
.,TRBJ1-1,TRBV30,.,CAWSVRGRGEAFF,TGTGCCTGGAGTGTACGGGGGAGGGGTGAAGCTTTCTTT
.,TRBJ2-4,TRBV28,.,CASSPSALAKNIQYF,TGTGCCAGCAGCCCCTCTGCGTTAGCCAAAAACATTCAGTACTTC
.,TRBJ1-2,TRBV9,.,CASSAGLGEGGYTF,TGTGCCAGCAGCGCCGGACTGGGGGAGGGTGGCTACACCTTC
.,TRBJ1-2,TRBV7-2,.,CASSLAPLLGYGYTF,TGTGCCAGCAGCTTAGCACCCCTCCTAGGCTATGGCTACACCTTC
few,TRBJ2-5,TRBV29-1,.,CSVNLGVPQETQYF,TGCAGCGTTAATCTGGGAGTGCCCCAAGAGACCCAGTACTTC
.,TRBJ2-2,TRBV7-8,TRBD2,CASSASGRADGELFF,TGTGCCAGCAGCGCTAGCGGGAGGGCTGACGGGGAGCTGTTTTTT
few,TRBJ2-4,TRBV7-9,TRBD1,CASSLATGTGAKNIQYF,TGTGCCAGCAGCTTAGCTACCGGGACAGGGGCCAAAAACATTCAGTACTTC
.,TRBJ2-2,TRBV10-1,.,CASSESVRSGELFF,TGCGCCAGCAGTGAGTCGGTTCGGTCCGGGGAGCTGTTTTTT
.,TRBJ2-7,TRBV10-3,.,CATTDRAYEQYF,TGTGCCACTACGGACAGAGCCTACGAGCAGTACTTC
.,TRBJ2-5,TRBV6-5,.,CASSYSPGGGETQYF,TGTGCCAGCAGTTACTCGCCAGGGGGAGGAGAGACCCAGTACTTC
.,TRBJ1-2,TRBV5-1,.,CASRSVLDYGYTF,TGCGCCAGCAGGTCGGTTTTGGACTATGGCTACACCTTC
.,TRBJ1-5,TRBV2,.,CASMQRGNSNQPQHF,TGTGCCAGCATGCAAAGGGGGAATAGCAATCAGCCCCAGCATTTT
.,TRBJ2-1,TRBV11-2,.,CASSSIRRDGQFF,TGTGCCAGCAGCAGTATTCGCCGGGACGGTCAGTTCTTC
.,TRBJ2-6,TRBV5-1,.,CASSLTGAGANVLTF,TGCGCCAGCAGCTTAACGGGGGCTGGGGCCAACGTCCTGACTTTC
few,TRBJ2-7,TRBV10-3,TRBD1,CAASGTGLYEQYF,TGTGCCGCGTCCGGGACAGGGTTGTACGAGCAGTACTTC
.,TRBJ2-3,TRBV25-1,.,CASSGGQGASTDTQYF,TGTGCCAGCAGTGGGGGCCAGGGCGCGAGCACAGATACGCAGTATTTT
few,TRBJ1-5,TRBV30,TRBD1,CAWSPLTGSNQPQHF,TGTGCCTGGAGTCCCCTGACAGGGAGCAATCAGCCCCAGCATTTT
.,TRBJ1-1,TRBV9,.,CASSVVDSGTTEAFF,TGTGCCAGCAGCGTAGTAGATTCCGGGACCACTGAAGCTTTCTTT
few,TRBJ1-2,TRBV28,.,CASSSGLGYTF,TGTGCCAGCAGCTCAGGGTTAGGCTACACCTTC
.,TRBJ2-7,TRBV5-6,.,CASSLDTYEQYF,TGTGCCAGCAGCCTTGACACCTACGAGCAGTACTTC
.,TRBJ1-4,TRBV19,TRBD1,CASSRGGQTANEKLFF,TGTGCCAGTAGTAGAGGGGGCCAGACGGCTAATGAAAAACTGTTTTTT
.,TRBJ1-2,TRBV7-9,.,CASSLYSDFNYGYTF,TGTGCCAGCAGCTTATATTCGGATTTCAACTATGGCTACACCTTC
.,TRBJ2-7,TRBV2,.,CASRQGAYEQYF,TGTGCCAGCAGGCAAGGGGCCTACGAGCAGTACTTC
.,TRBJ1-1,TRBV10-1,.,CASRGLDSHKDTEAFF,TGCGCCAGCAGAGGGTTAGACAGTCACAAGGACACTGAAGCTTTCTTT
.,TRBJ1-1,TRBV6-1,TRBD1,CASTAQGQGTEAFF,TGTGCCAGCACCGCCCAGGGACAGGGCACTGAAGCTTTCTTT
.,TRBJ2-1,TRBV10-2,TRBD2,CASSAKREGFNEQFF,TGCGCCAGCAGTGCGAAGCGGGAGGGCTTCAATGAGCAGTTCTTC